Following are 14 T cell receptor beta chains from one sample sequenced in a study of cytomegalovirus exposure and HLA in healthy donors. The PCR was carried out with 60 Vbeta primers and 13 Jbeta primers. Assay used: immunoSEQ multiplex PCR; TCRdb lists only in-frame clones, some missing. The table lists 130,000 or so clones, 70% to 80% of them singletons. Sample: PBMCs. The receptors derive from a man aged 30 to 39 in good health and CMV-seronegative.

A note on this clone: Other DNA sequences within the sample encode an identical CDR3. The V gene is TRBV9, the J gene TRBJ1-1, with a possible D match to TRBD1 (5 bases). The CDR3 covers 15 residues. V lost 4 bases to trimming and J lost 1 base, with 14 bases between them. The germline V gene encodes CDR1 SGDLS and CDR2 YYNGEE. The CDR3 nucleotides are TGTGCCAGCAGCCACGGGGGAATTCCGAACACTGAAGCTTTCTTT. This gives the protein CASSHGGIPNTEAFF.

The chain has TRBV28 and TRBJ1-2; TRBD1 might be the D (5 bases). The length of the CDR3 is 16 residues. Germline V gives CDR1 MDHEN, CDR2 SYDVKM. Deletions cut 6 bases from V and 6 bases from J, with 23 bases between. The CDR3 DNA follows: TGTGCCAGCAGCCGACACCCCCGCCGACAGTCTCATGGCTACACCTTC. This gives the protein CASSRHPRRQSHGYTF.

V is TRBV30 and J is TRBJ2-7; TRBD1 aligns across 8 bases. The CDR3 is made up of 12 amino acids. Germline values: CDR1 GTSNPN, CDR2 SVGIG (reference sequence). V lost 5 bases, J lost 4 bases, and 4 bases stayed unmatched. The CDR3 nucleotides are TGTGCCTGGGCGACAGGGGTGTACGAGCAGTACTTC. It encodes CAWATGVYEQYF.

The genes are TRBV2 and TRBJ1-2; 7 bases line up with TRBD1. V lost 10 bases and J lost 4; bases outside the gene matches: 12. CDR1 and CDR2 (germline): SNHLY, FYNNEI. The CDR3 has 14 residues. CDR3 amino acids: CATSHRGQLYGYTF. CDR3 coding DNA: TGTGCCACCTCACACAGGGGACAACTCTATGGCTACACCTTC.

V and J are TRBV6-6 and TRBJ2-5; 7 nucleotides agree with TRBD2. CDR3 size: 13 residues. Germline CDR1 reads MNHNY; CDR2 reads SVGAGI (reference sequence). V lost 2 bases and J lost 7; bases outside the gene matches: 4. The DNA of the CDR3 is TGTGCCAGCAGTTACGGCGGGGGAGGGACCCAGTACTTC. It yields the protein CASSYGGGGTQYF.

The chain uses TRBV19 and TRBJ2-5; 7 nucleotides agree with TRBD2. V lost 3 bases and J lost 2; bases outside the gene matches: 9. Per the germline V gene, CDR1 is LNHDA and CDR2 is SQIVND (reference sequence). The CDR3 length is 16 residues. The CDR3 protein is CASSIGGSGPQETQYF. In DNA form, the CDR3 reads TGTGCCAGTAGTATTGGGGGTAGCGGGCCGCAAGAGACCCAGTACTTC.

This clone was found a few times. The rearrangement links TRBV4-2 to TRBJ2-5; a weak D match, TRBD2 (5 bases). The CDR3 covers 13 residues. Trimming took 2 bases from V and 1 from J, leaving 5 bases between them. Germline CDR1 LGHNA, CDR2 YNFKEQ. CDR3 in DNA: TGTGCCAGCAGCCAACGGGGCCAAGAGACCCAGTACTTC. Translated, it gives CASSQRGQETQYF.

V is TRBV11-2 and J is TRBJ2-7; D remains ambiguous. Trimming removed 1 base from V and 1 base from J, with 8 bases in between. There are 14 residues in the CDR3. Per the germline V gene, CDR1 is SGHAT and CDR2 is FQNNGV. CDR3 in DNA: TGTGCCAGCAGCTTAGGGTACTTTTCCTACGAGCAGTACTTC. Encoded protein: CASSLGYFSYEQYF.

CDR3 amino acids: CASSLGLERETQYF. The DNA of the CDR3 is TGTGCCAGCAGCTTGGGACTAGAGAGGGAGACCCAGTACTTC. The chain is built from TRBV7-2 and TRBJ2-5; 8 positions agree with TRBD2. The CDR3 is made up of 14 amino acids. J lost 5 bases, V lost 3 bases, and 5 bases had no gene match. Germline values: CDR1 SGHTA, CDR2 FQGNSA.

In DNA, the CDR3 is TGTGCCAGCAGCCAGGTGGACAGGGGGTTCGTCAAAAACATTCAGTACTTC. It yields the protein CASSQVDRGFVKNIQYF. The chain uses TRBV4-2 and TRBJ2-4, with TRBD1 matching over 10 bases. Germline V lookup: CDR1 LGHNA, CDR2 YNFKEQ. CDR3 length: 17 residues. Trimming removed 3 bases from V and 3 bases from J; junction bases left unmatched: 8.

The rearrangement links TRBV6-5 to TRBJ2-7; 7 nucleotides agree with TRBD2. J gave up 7 bases and V 8 bases, and 14 bases lay outside the gene matches. Germline values: CDR1 MNHEY, CDR2 SVGAGI. This CDR3 is 14 amino acids long. The CDR3 reads CASSSRLAIIEQYF. As DNA, the CDR3 is TGTGCCAGCTCCTCGAGACTAGCTATAATAGAGCAGTACTTC.

The V and J genes are TRBV9 and TRBJ2-6; 10 nucleotides align to TRBD1. Trimming cost V 4 bases and J 4 bases; bases outside gene matches: 11. This CDR3 contains 18 residues. In germline, CDR1 is SGDLS, CDR2 YYNGEE. As DNA, the CDR3 is TGTGCCAGCAGCCCTTCCGGGACAGGGGACGTGGGGGCCAACGTCCTGACTTTC. Protein sequence: CASSPSGTGDVGANVLTF.

V is TRBV15 and J is TRBJ1-1, with TRBD1 identical over 11 bases. V shed 5 bases, J shed 4 bases, and the junction held 9 bases outside the gene matches. The CDR3 is 16 amino acids. The germline V gene has CDR1 LNHNV and CDR2 YYDKDF (reference sequence). The CDR3 coding sequence is TGTGCCACCAGCGGAGGACAGGGGGCTTATGGCACTGAAGCTTTCTTT. This gives the protein CATSGGQGAYGTEAFF.

The J gene is TRBJ1-5, the V gene TRBV10-3; 8 positions agree with TRBD1. V trimming: 5 bases; J trimming: 7 bases; junction bases outside the gene matches: 4. Germline CDR1 reads ENHRY; CDR2 reads SYGVKD. This CDR3 region has 13 residues. The CDR3 DNA reads as TGTGCCATCAGTTCGACAGGGGTGCAGCCCCAGCATTTT. Translated, it gives CAISSTGVQPQHF.